This T cell receptor beta chain appears in the sequencing data of a study of metastatic and nonmetastatic thyroid tumors. About the study: The authors compared repertoires across blood and tumor or nodule tissue from malignant and benign thyroid patients. The study, taken as a whole, reports: When malignant thyroid tumors were compared with benign nodules, TCR beta diversity was reportedly significantly higher in the malignant tumors. This held in both blood and tumor samples.

This clone was observed a handful of times. Its target is not known. Methods used by the authors: It was from CDR3 differences across clinicopathological groups that a distant-metastasis classifier for papillary thyroid cancer was built. TCRdb re-called clones via MiXCR from the PCR reads. These V and J calls derive from TCRdb rather than the authors' analysis. The table lists approximately 41,000 clones, less than 25% of them singletons. The entire patient cohort was treatment-naive prior to thyroid surgery. Germline CDR1 is LNHNV and CDR2 is YYDKDF (reference sequence). This CDR3 has 15 amino acids. Trimming took off 3 bases at V and 5 bases at J, with 14 bases between the two ends.

Source material: tumor tissue. The receptor was derived from a female donor with papillary thyroid cancer or a benign thyroid nodule (not recorded which). Some clones in this sample may be carry-over from other donors' samples. V gene TRBV15 combines with J gene TRBJ2-1; D uncertain. The CDR3 protein is CATSRTKGGNNEQFF. The CDR3 nucleotides read TGTGCCACCAGCAGGACCAAAGGTGGGAACAATGAGCAGTTCTTC.